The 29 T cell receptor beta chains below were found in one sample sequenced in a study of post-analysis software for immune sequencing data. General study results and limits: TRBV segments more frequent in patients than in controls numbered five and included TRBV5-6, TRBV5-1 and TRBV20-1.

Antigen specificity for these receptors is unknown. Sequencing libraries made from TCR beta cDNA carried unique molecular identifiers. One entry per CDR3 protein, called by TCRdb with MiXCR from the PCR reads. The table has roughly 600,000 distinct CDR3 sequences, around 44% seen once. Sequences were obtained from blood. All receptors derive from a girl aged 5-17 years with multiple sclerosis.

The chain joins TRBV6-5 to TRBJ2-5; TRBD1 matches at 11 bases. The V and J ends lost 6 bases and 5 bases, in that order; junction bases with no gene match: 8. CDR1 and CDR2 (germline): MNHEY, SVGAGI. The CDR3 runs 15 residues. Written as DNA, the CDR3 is TGTGCCAGCAGACATGGACAGGGGGCATCTGAGACCCAGTACTTC. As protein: CASRHGQGASETQYF.

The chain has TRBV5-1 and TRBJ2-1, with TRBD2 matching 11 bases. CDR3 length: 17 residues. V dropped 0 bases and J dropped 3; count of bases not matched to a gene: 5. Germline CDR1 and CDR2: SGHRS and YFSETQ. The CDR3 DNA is TGCGCCAGCAGCTTGGCGGGACTAGCGGACTTCTACAATGAGCAGTTCTTC. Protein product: CASSLAGLADFYNEQFF.

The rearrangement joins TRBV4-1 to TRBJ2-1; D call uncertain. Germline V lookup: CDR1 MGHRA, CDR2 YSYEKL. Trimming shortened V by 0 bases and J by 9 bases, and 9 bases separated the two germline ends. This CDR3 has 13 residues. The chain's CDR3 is CASSQDRVGEQFF. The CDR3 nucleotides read TGCGCCAGCAGCCAAGATCGGGTGGGTGAGCAGTTCTTC.

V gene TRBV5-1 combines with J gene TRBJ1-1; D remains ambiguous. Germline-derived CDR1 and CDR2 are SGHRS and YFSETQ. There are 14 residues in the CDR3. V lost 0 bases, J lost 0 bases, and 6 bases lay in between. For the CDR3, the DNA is TGCGCCAGCAGCTTGGATCCGGTGAACACTGAAGCTTTCTTT. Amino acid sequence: CASSLDPVNTEAFF. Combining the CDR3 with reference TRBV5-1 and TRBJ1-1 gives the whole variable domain KAGVTQTPRYLIKTRGQQVTLSCSPISGHRSVSWYQQTPGQGLQFLFEYFSETQRNKGNFPGRFSGRQFSNSRSEMNVSTLELGDSALYLCASSLDPVNTEAFFGQGTRLTVV.

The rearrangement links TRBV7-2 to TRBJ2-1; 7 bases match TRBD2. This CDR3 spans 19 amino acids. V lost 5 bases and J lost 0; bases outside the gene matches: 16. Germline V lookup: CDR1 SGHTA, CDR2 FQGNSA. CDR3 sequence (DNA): TGTGCCAGCAGCCCCGGGGCACCGTGGCGGGGGAACTCCTACAATGAGCAGTTCTTC. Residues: CASSPGAPWRGNSYNEQFF.

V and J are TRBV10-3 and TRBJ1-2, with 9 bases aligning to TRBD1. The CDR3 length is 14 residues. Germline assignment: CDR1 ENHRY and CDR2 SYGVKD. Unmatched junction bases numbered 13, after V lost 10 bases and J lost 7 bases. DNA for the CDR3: TGTGCCACCACTTTGGGACAGGGAATGAGTGGCTACACCTTC. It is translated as CATTLGQGMSGYTF.

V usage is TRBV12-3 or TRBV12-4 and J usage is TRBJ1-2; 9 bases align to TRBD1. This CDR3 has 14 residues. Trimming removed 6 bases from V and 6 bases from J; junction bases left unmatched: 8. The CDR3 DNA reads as TGTGCCAGCAGATATTTGGGACAGGGAGATGGCTACACCTTC. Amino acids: CASRYLGQGDGYTF.

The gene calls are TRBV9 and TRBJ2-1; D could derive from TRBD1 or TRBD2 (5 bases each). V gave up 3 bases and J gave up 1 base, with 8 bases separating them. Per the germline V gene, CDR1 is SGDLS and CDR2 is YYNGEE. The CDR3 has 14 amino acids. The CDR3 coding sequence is TGTGCCAGCAGCGCGGGGCTTTCCTACAATGAGCAGTTCTTC. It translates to CASSAGLSYNEQFF.

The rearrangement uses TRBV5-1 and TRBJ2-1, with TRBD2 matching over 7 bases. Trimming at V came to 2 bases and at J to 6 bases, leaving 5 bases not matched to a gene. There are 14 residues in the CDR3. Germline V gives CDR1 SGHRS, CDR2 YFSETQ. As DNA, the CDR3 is TGCGCCAGCAGCTTAAGCGGGACTACCAATGAGCAGTTCTTC. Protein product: CASSLSGTTNEQFF. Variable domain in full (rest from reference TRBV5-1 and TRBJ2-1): KAGVTQTPRYLIKTRGQQVTLSCSPISGHRSVSWYQQTPGQGLQFLFEYFSETQRNKGNFPGRFSGRQFSNSRSEMNVSTLELGDSALYLCASSLSGTTNEQFFGPGTRLTVL.

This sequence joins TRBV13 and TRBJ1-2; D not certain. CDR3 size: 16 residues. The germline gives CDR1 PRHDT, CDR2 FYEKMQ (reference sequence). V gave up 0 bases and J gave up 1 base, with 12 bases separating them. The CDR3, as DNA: TGTGCCAGCAGCTTAGGTTCCGTGGCGGTTAACTATGGCTACACCTTC. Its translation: CASSLGSVAVNYGYTF.

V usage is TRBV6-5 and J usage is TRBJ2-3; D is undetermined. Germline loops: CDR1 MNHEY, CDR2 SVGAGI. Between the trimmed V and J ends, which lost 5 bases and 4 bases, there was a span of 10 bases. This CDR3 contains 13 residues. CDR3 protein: CASSPSLPDTQYF. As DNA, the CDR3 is TGTGCCAGCAGTCCATCCCTGCCAGATACGCAGTATTTT.

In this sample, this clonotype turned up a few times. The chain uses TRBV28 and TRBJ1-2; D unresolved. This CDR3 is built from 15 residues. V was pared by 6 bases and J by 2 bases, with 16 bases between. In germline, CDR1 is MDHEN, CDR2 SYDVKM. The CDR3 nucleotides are TGTGCCAGCAGGCGAGGCGGGAGTATGAACTATGGCTACACCTTC. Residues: CASRRGGSMNYGYTF.

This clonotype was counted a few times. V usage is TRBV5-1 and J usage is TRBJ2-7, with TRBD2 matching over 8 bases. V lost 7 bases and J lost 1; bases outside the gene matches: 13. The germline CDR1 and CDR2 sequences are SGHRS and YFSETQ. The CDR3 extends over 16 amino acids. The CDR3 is CASAWTGASGSYEQYF. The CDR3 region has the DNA TGCGCCAGCGCATGGACTGGGGCTAGCGGGTCCTACGAGCAGTACTTC.

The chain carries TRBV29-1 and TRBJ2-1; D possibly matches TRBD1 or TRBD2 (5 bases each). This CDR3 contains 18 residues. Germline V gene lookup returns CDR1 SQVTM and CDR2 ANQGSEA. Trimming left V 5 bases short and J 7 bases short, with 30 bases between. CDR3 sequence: CSVLGVGERTSSGNEQFF. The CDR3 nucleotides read TGCAGCGTTTTGGGGGTGGGAGAGCGGACATCCTCCGGGAATGAGCAGTTCTTC.

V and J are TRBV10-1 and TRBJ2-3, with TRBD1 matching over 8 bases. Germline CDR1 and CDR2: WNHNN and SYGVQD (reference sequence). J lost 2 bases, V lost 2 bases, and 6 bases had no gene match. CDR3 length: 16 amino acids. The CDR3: CASSEGRTGSTDTQYF. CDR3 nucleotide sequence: TGCGCCAGCAGTGAGGGGCGGACAGGGTCCACAGATACGCAGTATTTT.

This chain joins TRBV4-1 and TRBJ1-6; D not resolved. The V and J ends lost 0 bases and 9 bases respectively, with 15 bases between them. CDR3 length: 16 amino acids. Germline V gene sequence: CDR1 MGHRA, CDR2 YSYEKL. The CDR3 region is CASSQEISSAGSPLHF. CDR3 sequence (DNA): TGCGCCAGCAGCCAAGAGATTTCGTCAGCAGGTTCACCCCTCCACTTT.

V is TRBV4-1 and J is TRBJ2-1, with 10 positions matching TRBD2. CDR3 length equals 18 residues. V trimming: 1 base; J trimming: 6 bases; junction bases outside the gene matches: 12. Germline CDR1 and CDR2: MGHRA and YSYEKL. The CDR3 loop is CASSQVDMGLASCNEQFF. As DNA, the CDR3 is TGCGCCAGCAGCCAAGTAGATATGGGACTAGCGAGTTGCAATGAGCAGTTCTTC.

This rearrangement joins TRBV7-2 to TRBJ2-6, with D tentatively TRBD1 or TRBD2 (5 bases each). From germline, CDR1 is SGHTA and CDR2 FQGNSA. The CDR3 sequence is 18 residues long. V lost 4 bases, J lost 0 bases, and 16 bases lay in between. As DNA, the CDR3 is TGTGCCAGCAGCTGGTTAGGGACCGTCTCCTCTGGGGCCAACGTCCTGACTTTC. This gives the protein CASSWLGTVSSGANVLTF.

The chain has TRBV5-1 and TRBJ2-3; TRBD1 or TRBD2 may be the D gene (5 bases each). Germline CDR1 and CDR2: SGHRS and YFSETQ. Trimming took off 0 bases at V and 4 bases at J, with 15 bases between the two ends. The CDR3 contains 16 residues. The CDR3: CASSLVGTLSADTQYF. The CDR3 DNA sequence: TGCGCCAGCAGCTTGGTAGGGACGCTTAGCGCAGATACGCAGTATTTT.

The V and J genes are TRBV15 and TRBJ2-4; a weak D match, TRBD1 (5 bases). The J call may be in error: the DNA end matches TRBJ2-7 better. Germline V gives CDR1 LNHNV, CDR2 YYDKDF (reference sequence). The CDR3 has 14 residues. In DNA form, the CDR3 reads TGTGCCACCAGCAGGCCAGACAGATTCTACGAGCAGTACTTC. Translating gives CATSRPDRFYEQYF.

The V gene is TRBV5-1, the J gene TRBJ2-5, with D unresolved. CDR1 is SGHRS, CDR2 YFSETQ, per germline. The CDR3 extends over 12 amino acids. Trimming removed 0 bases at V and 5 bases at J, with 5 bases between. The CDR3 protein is CASSLDSETQYF. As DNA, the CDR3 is TGCGCCAGCAGCTTGGATTCTGAGACCCAGTACTTC.

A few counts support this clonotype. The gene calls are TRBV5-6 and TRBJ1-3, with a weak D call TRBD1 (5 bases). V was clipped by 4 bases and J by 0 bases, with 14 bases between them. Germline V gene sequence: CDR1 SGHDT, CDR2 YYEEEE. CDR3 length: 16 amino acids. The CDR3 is CASSPDPGGSGNTIYF. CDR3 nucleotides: TGTGCCAGCAGCCCTGACCCGGGGGGCTCTGGAAACACCATATATTTT.

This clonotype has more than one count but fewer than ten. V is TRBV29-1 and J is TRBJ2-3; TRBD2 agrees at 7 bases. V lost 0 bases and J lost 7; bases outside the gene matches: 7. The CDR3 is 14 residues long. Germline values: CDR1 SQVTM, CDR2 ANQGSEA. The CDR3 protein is CSVEEERESYTQYF. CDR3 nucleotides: TGCAGCGTTGAAGAGGAGCGGGAATCCTATACGCAGTATTTT.

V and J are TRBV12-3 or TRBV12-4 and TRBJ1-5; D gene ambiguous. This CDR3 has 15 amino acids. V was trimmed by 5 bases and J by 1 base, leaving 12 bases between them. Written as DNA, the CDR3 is TGTGCCAGCAGTCTGGACGGGAAGAGCAATCAGCCCCAGCATTTT. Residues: CASSLDGKSNQPQHF.

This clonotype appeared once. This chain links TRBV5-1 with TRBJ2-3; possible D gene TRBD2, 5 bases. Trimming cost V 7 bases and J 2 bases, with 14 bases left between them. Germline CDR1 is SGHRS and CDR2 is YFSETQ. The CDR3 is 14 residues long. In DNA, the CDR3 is TGCGCCAGCTCCAAAGCGGCTGTCACAGATACGCAGTATTTT. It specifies CASSKAAVTDTQYF.

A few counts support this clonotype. CDR3 loop: CASSAYQGLRSNQPQHF. Written as DNA, the CDR3 is TGTGCCAGCAGCGCTTATCAGGGGCTGAGGAGCAATCAGCCCCAGCATTTT. The chain has TRBV6-1 and TRBJ1-5; TRBD1 might be the D (6 bases). Germline lookup yields CDR1 MNHNS and CDR2 SASEGT. V was cut by 6 bases and J by 1 base, with 19 bases left in between. The CDR3 runs 17 residues.

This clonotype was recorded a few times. CDR3 nucleotides: TGTGCCAGCAGTCCCTTTAGTGGAGCCAAAAACATTCAGTACTTC. Its protein is CASSPFSGAKNIQYF. This chain links TRBV6-2 or TRBV6-3 with TRBJ2-4; D is unresolved. V lost 5 bases and J lost 0, with 11 bases in between. CDR1 and CDR2 from the germline V gene are MNHEY and SVGEGT. This CDR3 has 15 residues.

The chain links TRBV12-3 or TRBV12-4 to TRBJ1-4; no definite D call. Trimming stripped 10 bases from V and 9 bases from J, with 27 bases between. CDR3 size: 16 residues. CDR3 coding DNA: TGTGCCACTTCGGGCCCCCAAAGATTTGAAATGAAAAAACTGTTTTTT. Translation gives CATSGPQRFEMKKLFF.

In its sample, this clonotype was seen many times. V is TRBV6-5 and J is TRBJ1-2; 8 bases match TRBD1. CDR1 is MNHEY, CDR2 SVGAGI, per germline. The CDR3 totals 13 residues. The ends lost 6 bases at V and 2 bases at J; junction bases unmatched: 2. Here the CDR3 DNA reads TGTGCCAGCAGGCGACAGGGGAACTATGGCTACACCTTC. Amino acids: CASRRQGNYGYTF.